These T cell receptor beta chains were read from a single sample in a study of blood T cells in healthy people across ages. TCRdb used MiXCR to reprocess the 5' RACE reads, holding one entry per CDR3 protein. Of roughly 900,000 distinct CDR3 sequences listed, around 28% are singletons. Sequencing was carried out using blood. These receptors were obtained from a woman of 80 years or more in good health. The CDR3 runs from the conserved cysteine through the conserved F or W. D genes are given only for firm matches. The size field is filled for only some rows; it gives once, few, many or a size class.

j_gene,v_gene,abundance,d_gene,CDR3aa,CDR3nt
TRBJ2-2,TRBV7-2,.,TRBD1,CASSLVPPQGADGELFF,TGTGCCAGCAGCTTAGTCCCCCCACAGGGGGCCGACGGGGAGCTGTTTTTT
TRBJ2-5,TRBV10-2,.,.,CASRPPAAQETQYF,TGCGCCAGCCGACCCCCGGCGGCTCAAGAGACCCAGTACTTC
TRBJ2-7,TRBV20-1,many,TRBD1,CSARSTGVDSYEQYF,TGCAGTGCTAGGAGTACAGGGGTCGACTCCTACGAGCAGTACTTC
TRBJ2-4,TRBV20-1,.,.,CSARGARSIQYF,TGCAGTGCTAGAGGGGCTCGCTCCATTCAGTACTTC
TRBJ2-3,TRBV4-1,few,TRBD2,CASSQVGRTRPGDTQYF,TGCGCCAGCAGCCAAGTAGGCAGGACTAGGCCTGGAGATACGCAGTATTTT
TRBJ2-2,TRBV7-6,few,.,CASSLAGTFTGELFF,TGTGCCAGCAGCTTAGCGGGGACGTTCACCGGGGAGCTGTTTTTT
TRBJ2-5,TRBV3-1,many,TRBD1,CASSAGTGGVGRQETQYF,TGTGCCAGCAGCGCCGGGACAGGGGGCGTTGGGCGGCAAGAGACCCAGTACTTC
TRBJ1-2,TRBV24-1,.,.,CATSDSRFLNYGYTF,TGTGCCACCAGTGACTCGAGATTCCTCAACTATGGCTACACCTTC
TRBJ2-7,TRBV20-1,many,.,CSARSGSGFSYEQYF,TGCAGTGCTAGATCGGGGTCAGGCTTCTCCTACGAGCAGTACTTC
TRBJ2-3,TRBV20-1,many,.,CSAPRAGAAADTQYF,TGCAGTGCTCCCAGAGCTGGGGCGGCCGCAGATACGCAGTATTTT
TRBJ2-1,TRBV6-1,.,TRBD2,CASSEGLAENPTRIYNEQFF,TGTGCCAGCAGTGAAGGACTAGCGGAGAACCCAACGAGAATTTACAATGAGCAGTTCTTC
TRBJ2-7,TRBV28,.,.,CASGSVRYEQYF,TGTGCCAGCGGATCGGTGCGCTACGAGCAGTACTTC
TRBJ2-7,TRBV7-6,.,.,CASLPRKSSYEQYF,TGTGCCAGCTTACCCCGGAAGAGCTCCTACGAGCAGTACTTC
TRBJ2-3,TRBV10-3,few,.,CATTFGASTDAQYF,TGTGCCACCACGTTCGGGGCAAGCACAGATGCGCAGTATTTT
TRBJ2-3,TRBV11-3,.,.,CASSLGGIRTDTQYF,TGTGCCAGCAGCTTGGGGGGAATTCGGACAGATACGCAGTATTTT
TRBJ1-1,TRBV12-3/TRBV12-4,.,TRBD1,CASRSTGMTEAFF,TGTGCCAGCAGATCGACAGGGATGACTGAAGCTTTCTTT
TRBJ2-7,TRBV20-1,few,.,CSARGDTTYEQYF,TGCAGTGCTAGAGGGGATACTACCTACGAGCAGTACTTC
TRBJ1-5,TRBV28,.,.,CASSRDTPLGNQPQHF,TGTGCCAGCAGTAGGGACACGCCGTTAGGCAATCAGCCCCAGCATTTT
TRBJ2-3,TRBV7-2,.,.,CASSYRTIGADTQDF,TGTGCCAGCAGCTACCGGACAATAGGGGCAGATACGCAGGATTTT
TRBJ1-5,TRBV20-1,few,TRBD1,CSAYRGSSNQPQHF,TGCAGTGCTTACAGGGGCAGCAGCAATCAGCCCCAGCATTTT
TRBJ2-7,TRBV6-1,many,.,CASYGSSYEQYF,TGTGCCAGCTACGGGAGCTCCTACGAGCAGTACTTC
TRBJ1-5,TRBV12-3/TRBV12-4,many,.,CASSFSGYSNQPQHF,TGTGCCAGCAGTTTTTCCGGGTATAGCAATCAGCCCCAGCATTTT
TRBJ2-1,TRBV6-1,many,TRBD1,CASRPQGAVGEQFF,TGTGCCAGCAGACCTCAGGGGGCAGTGGGTGAGCAGTTCTTC
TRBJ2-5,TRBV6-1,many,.,CANGGSESWETQYF,TGTGCCAACGGTGGATCTGAATCGTGGGAGACCCAGTACTTC
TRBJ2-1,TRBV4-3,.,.,CASSQDLSRGGGNEQFF,TGCGCCAGCAGCCAAGATCTCTCGCGGGGAGGGGGCAATGAGCAGTTCTTC
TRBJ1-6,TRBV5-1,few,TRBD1,CASSLEGGQGARNSPLHF,TGCGCCAGCAGCTTGGAGGGGGGACAGGGGGCGAGGAATTCACCCCTCCACTTT
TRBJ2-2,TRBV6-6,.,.,CASHGQTNTGELFF,TGTGCCAGCCACGGACAGACTAACACCGGGGAGCTGTTTTTT
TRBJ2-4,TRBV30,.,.,CAYQGSREDLFLAKNIQYF,TGTGCCTACCAAGGTTCCAGGGAAGATTTATTTTTAGCCAAAAACATTCAGTACTTC
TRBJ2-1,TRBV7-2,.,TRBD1,CASSVTGTGNNEQFF,TGTGCCAGCAGCGTAACCGGGACAGGGAATAATGAGCAGTTCTTC
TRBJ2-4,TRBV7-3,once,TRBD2,CASSLNGGSFAKNIQYF,TGTGCCAGCAGCTTAAATGGCGGGAGTTTCGCCAAAAACATTCAGTACTTC
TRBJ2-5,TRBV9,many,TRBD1,CASSATGTEQYF,TGTGCCAGCAGCGCGACAGGGACGGAGCAGTACTTC
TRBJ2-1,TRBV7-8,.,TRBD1,CASNIRDRVNEQFF,TGTGCCAGCAACATCCGGGACAGGGTCAATGAGCAGTTCTTC
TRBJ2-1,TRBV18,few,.,CASSPSFLDEQFF,TGTGCCAGCTCACCCAGTTTTTTGGATGAGCAGTTCTTC
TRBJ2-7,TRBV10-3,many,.,CAISYGSAEQYF,TGTGCCATCAGCTACGGAAGCGCCGAGCAGTACTTC
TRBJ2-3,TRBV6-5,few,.,CASSYSGVARADTQYF,TGTGCCAGCAGTTACTCGGGGGTCGCACGTGCAGATACGCAGTATTTT
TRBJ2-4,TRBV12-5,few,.,CASAIQVSAKNIQYF,TGTGCTAGTGCCATTCAAGTCTCAGCCAAAAACATTCAGTACTTC
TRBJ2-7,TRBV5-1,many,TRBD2,CASATGTSNDEQYF,TGCGCCAGCGCTACCGGGACTAGCAACGACGAGCAGTACTTC
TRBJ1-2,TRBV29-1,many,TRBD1,CSVGTGDFYGYTF,TGCAGCGTAGGGACAGGAGACTTCTATGGCTACACCTTC
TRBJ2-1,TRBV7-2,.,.,CASSWGGLVEQFF,TGTGCCAGCAGCTGGGGCGGGTTGGTTGAGCAGTTCTTC
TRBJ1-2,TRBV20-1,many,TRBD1,CSASQPRTGFGYGYTF,TGCAGTGCTAGCCAACCCCGGACAGGGTTTGGCTATGGCTACACCTTC
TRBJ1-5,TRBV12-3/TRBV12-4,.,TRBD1,CASSSGTGRGKYSNQPQHF,TGTGCCAGCAGTTCCGGGACAGGTAGAGGGAAATATAGCAATCAGCCCCAGCATTTT
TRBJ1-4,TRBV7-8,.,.,CASSKRQPTNEKRFF,TGTGCCAGCAGCAAGCGACAGCCAACTAATGAAAAACGGTTTTTT
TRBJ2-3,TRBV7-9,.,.,CASSSGTGGGTDTQYF,TGTGCCAGCAGCTCGGGGACTGGCGGAGGCACAGATACGCAGTATTTT
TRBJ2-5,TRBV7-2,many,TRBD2,CASSQIPGTSGIETQYF,TGTGCCAGCAGCCAAATCCCCGGGACTAGCGGTATAGAGACCCAGTACTTC